The clone carrying this T cell receptor beta chain occurred once. The data were obtained in a study of blood T cell repertoires in COVID-19. Clones were read by immunoSEQ multiplex PCR, and TCRdb kept only the in-frame ones, dropping some. The sample includes hundreds of thousands of clones, roughly 86% of them seen just once. Germline V gene lookup returns CDR1 MGHRA and CDR2 YSYEKL. CDR3 size: 14 residues. After removal of 2 bases from V and 9 bases from J, the junction contained 7 bases not matched to a gene. Sequencing input: peripheral blood. The sequence came from a woman of 80 years or more with COVID-19, enrolled during active disease. This rearrangement joins TRBV4-1 to TRBJ2-7; TRBD2 aligns across 10 bases. The DNA of the CDR3 is TGCGCCAGCAGCCAACCCGGACTAGCGGTCTGGCAGTACTTC. Its translation is CASSQPGLAVWQYF.